Listed here are 15 T cell receptor beta chains from one sample, sequenced in a study of blood T cell repertoires in COVID-19. The data were produced by immunoSEQ multiplex PCR, yet TCRdb's version contains in-frame clones alone and is incomplete. The sample has some 94,000 clones; around nine tenths are singletons. Sequencing was done on a sample of peripheral blood. Every receptor here comes from a human donor in a cohort sampled during active COVID-19.

V and J are TRBV7-2 and TRBJ1-1; TRBD1 agrees at 9 bases. The CDR3 contains 15 residues. V shed 5 bases and J 1 base; nucleotides not matched to a gene: 5. Looked up from germline, CDR1 is SGHTA and CDR2 is FQGNSA. CDR3 nucleotide sequence: TGTGCCAGCAGCAATCCGGGACAGGGGAACACTGAAGCTTTCTTT. Translation: CASSNPGQGNTEAFF.

V and J are TRBV28 and TRBJ2-4, with 8 bases identical to TRBD2. Germline values: CDR1 MDHEN, CDR2 SYDVKM. This CDR3 has 15 residues. V gave up 6 bases and J gave up 6 bases; unmatched junction bases: 10. CDR3 region: CASSWEAGVRNIQYF. The DNA for the CDR3 is TGTGCCAGCAGCTGGGAAGCGGGAGTACGAAACATTCAGTACTTC.

This chain connects TRBV2 to TRBJ1-4, with 7 positions matching TRBD1. The J segment lost 8 bases and the V segment lost 7 bases, leaving 13 bases of the junction unmatched. Germline V CDR1 and CDR2: SNHLY, FYNNEI. The CDR3 is made up of 15 amino acids. CDR3 amino acids: CASTYRGSRDEKLFF. DNA for the CDR3: TGTGCCAGCACTTACAGGGGATCGAGGGACGAAAAACTGTTTTTT.

In nucleotides, the CDR3 is TGTGCCACCAGCAGAGAGGGACAGGGCTTCCTTAGCGAGCAGTACTTC. It codes for CATSREGQGFLSEQYF. The rearrangement joins TRBV15 to TRBJ2-7, with 9 bases that match TRBD1. Germline V lookup: CDR1 LNHNV, CDR2 YYDKDF (reference sequence). The V gene end was trimmed by 0 bases and the J gene end by 6 bases; junction bases not matched to a gene: 9. The CDR3 totals 16 residues.

This rearrangement joins TRBV20-1 to TRBJ1-6; TRBD1 agrees at 7 bases. CDR3 length: 14 residues. Germline CDR1 DFQATT, CDR2 SNEGSKA (reference sequence). The trim removed 5 bases at V and 5 bases at J, leaving 6 bases unmatched. The CDR3 sequence: CSACGTDHNSPLHF. In DNA form, the CDR3 reads TGCAGTGCTTGTGGGACAGATCATAATTCACCCCTCCACTTT.

The chain is built from TRBV5-4 and TRBJ2-2, with 8 bases lining up with TRBD1. Germline lookup yields CDR1 SGHNT and CDR2 YYREEE (reference sequence). V shed 5 bases, J shed 3 bases, and the junction held 6 bases outside the gene matches. The CDR3 runs 15 residues. Here the CDR3 DNA reads TGTGCCAGCAGGGGGCAGGGGGCTGACACCGGGGAGCTGTTTTTT. It codes for CASRGQGADTGELFF. The entire variable domain, with the rest obtained from reference TRBV5-4 and TRBJ2-2, is as follows: ETGVTQSPTHLIKTRGQQVTLRCSSQSGHNTVSWYQQALGQGPQFIFQYYREEENGRGNFPPRFSGLQFPNYSSELNVNALELDDSALYLCASRGQGADTGELFFGEGSRLTVL.

The V and J genes are TRBV27 and TRBJ1-2, with 9 bases lining up with TRBD1. Looked up from germline, CDR1 is MNHEY and CDR2 is SMNVEV (reference sequence). V was pared by 6 bases and J by 3 bases, with 5 bases of the junction left unmatched. This CDR3 has 14 amino acids. This chain's CDR3 is CASRRDRVHYGYTF. The CDR3 coding sequence is TGTGCCAGCAGGAGGGACAGGGTCCACTATGGCTACACCTTC.

This clone was counted a few times. The chain has TRBV7-2 and TRBJ2-7, with D maybe TRBD2 (6 bases). V was pared by 4 bases and J by 2 bases, with 18 bases between. The germline CDR1 and CDR2 sequences are SGHTA and FQGNSA. The CDR3 sequence is 16 residues long. CDR3 sequence reads: CASSSVGAGGTYEQYF. CDR3 DNA sequence: TGTGCCAGCAGCTCGGTAGGAGCGGGTGGTACCTACGAGCAGTACTTC.

This chain links TRBV28 with TRBJ2-5; 8 nucleotides align to TRBD1. CDR1 is MDHEN, CDR2 SYDVKM, per germline. With 8 bases clipped from V and 2 bases from J, the junction kept 7 bases outside the gene matches. The CDR3 covers 14 residues. This CDR3 reads CASQDRETQETQYF. CDR3 nucleotide sequence: TGTGCCAGCCAGGACAGGGAGACGCAAGAGACCCAGTACTTC.

This clone was seen only once. The J gene is TRBJ1-1, the V gene TRBV5-5; D gene uncertain. This CDR3 spans 12 amino acids. CDR1 is SGHKS, CDR2 YYEKEE, per germline (reference sequence). V shed 1 base and J shed 10 bases, with 11 bases lying between them. This CDR3 reads CASSLYTSGAFF. Written as DNA, the CDR3 is TGTGCCAGCAGCTTGTACACCTCGGGAGCTTTCTTT.

V is TRBV2 and J is TRBJ2-7; D is uncertain. Trimming shortened V by 4 bases and J by 7 bases, and 11 bases separated the two germline ends. The CDR3 extends over 12 amino acids. Germline V gene sequence: CDR1 SNHLY, CDR2 FYNNEI. The CDR3 nucleotides are TGTGCCAGCAGTGCGTCAGGCAGGGAGCAGTACTTC. This sequence encodes CASSASGREQYF.

J is TRBJ2-1 and V is TRBV14; 8 bases are a match to TRBD2. J gave up 3 bases and V 0 bases, and 10 bases lay outside the gene matches. CDR3 length: 18 residues. Germline V lookup: CDR1 SGHDN, CDR2 FVKESK. The CDR3 is CASSQEVGSGTNYNEQFF. DNA for the CDR3: TGTGCCAGCAGCCAAGAAGTAGGTAGCGGGACCAACTACAATGAGCAGTTCTTC.

CDR3 in DNA: TGTGCCAGTCCACCCCCGGGGGGCCATTTTTCCTACGAGCAGTACTTC. This encodes CASPPPGGHFSYEQYF. The chain combines TRBV27 with TRBJ2-7, with D tentatively TRBD2 (7 bases). CDR1 MNHEY and CDR2 SMNVEV come from the germline V gene (reference sequence). This CDR3 has 16 residues. The V end was cut by 9 bases, the J end by 1 base, with 22 bases between.

The rearrangement uses TRBV7-2 and TRBJ2-3; 7 positions agree with TRBD1. Per the germline V gene, CDR1 is SGHTA and CDR2 is FQGNSA. This CDR3 contains 14 residues. The J segment lost 0 bases and the V segment lost 5 bases, leaving 2 bases of the junction unmatched. The chain's CDR3 is CASSRQGSTDTQYF. CDR3 nucleotides: TGTGCCAGCAGCAGACAGGGTAGCACAGATACGCAGTATTTT.

The V call is TRBV6-1, the J call TRBJ2-1, with a possible D match to TRBD2 (7 bases). CDR3 length: 17 amino acids. CDR1 and CDR2 (germline): MNHNS, SASEGT. V was shortened by 0 bases and J by 6 bases, with 18 bases between the two germline ends. The DNA of the CDR3 is TGTGCCAGCAGTGAAGCGCTTCGAGGGGGGGAGGGCAATGAGCAGTTCTTC. Its translation is CASSEALRGGEGNEQFF.